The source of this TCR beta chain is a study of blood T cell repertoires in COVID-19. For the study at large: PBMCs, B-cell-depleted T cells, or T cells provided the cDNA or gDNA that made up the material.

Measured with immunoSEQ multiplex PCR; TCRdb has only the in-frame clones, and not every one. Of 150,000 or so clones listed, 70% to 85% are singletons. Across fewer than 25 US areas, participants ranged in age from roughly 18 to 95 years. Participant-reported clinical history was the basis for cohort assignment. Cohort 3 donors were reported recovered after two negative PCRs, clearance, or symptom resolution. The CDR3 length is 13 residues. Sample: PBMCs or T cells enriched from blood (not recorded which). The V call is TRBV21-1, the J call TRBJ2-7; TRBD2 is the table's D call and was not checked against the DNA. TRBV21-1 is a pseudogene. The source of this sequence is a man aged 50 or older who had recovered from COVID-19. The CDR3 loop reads CASSSSFPYEQYF. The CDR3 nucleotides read TGTGCCAGCAGCTCGTCCTTTCCCTACGAGCAGTACTTC.